These T cell receptor beta chains were read from a single sample in a study of early T cells in non-severe SARS-CoV-2 infection. TCRdb ran MiXCR on the 5' RACE reads and lists one entry per CDR3 protein. The table shows approximately 30,000 distinct CDR3 sequences, with over 6.5% occurring only once. The sample consisted of whole blood. These TCRs come from an adult who was a healthcare worker with PCR-confirmed SARS-CoV-2 infection or an uninfected control (not recorded which). CDR3s include the opening cysteine and the closing phenylalanine or tryptophan. A D gene is named only where the DNA matches it firmly. Not all rows give a size; the values are once, few, many and, for expanded clones, a class.

v_gene,d_gene,abundance,j_gene,CDR3aa,CDR3nt
TRBV5-1,.,many,TRBJ2-3,CASSLEQTLDTQYF,TGCGCCAGCAGCTTGGAGCAGACTCTAGATACGCAGTATTTT
TRBV12-3/TRBV12-4,.,many,TRBJ1-3,CASSLAGAENTIYF,TGTGCCAGCAGTTTAGCAGGGGCTGAAAACACCATATATTTT
TRBV19,.,many,TRBJ2-1,CASSIILGVEQFF,TGTGCCAGTAGTATAATTTTAGGTGTTGAGCAGTTCTTC
TRBV6-6,TRBD1,many,TRBJ2-1,CASSPRGRPHNEQFF,TGTGCCAGCAGCCCCAGGGGGCGCCCCCACAATGAGCAGTTCTTC
TRBV6-2/TRBV6-3,TRBD1,many,TRBJ1-5,CASRNTGAGNQPQHF,TGTGCCAGCAGGAATACAGGGGCGGGCAATCAGCCCCAGCATTTT
TRBV9,.,many,TRBJ1-1,CASSVGVGMNTEAFF,TGTGCCAGCAGCGTGGGTGTCGGAATGAACACTGAAGCTTTCTTT
TRBV11-2,.,many,TRBJ2-3,CASSSRLSTDTQYF,TGTGCCAGCAGCTCCAGACTATCCACAGATACGCAGTATTTT
TRBV12-3/TRBV12-4,TRBD1,many,TRBJ2-5,CASSGTGTGIKDQYF,TGTGCCAGCAGTGGAACCGGGACAGGGATTAAGGACCAGTACTTC
TRBV28,TRBD2,many,TRBJ2-1,CASSSPGLAGVGPNNEQFF,TGTGCCAGCAGTTCTCCGGGACTAGCGGGAGTGGGCCCTAACAATGAGCAGTTCTTC
TRBV12-5,.,few,TRBJ2-1,CASGFPLGRRGTNEQFF,TGTGCTAGTGGTTTCCCCCTTGGCAGGCGTGGCACGAATGAGCAGTTCTTC
TRBV20-1,.,many,TRBJ2-1,CSASLGGEQFF,TGCAGTGCCTCCCTCGGGGGAGAGCAGTTCTTC
TRBV19,.,many,TRBJ1-2,CASGQLGYGYTF,TGTGCCAGTGGACAGCTAGGCTATGGCTACACCTTC
TRBV20-1,.,.,TRBJ1-1,CSATLTGYTNTEAFF,TGCAGTGCTACCTTGACAGGATATACGAACACTGAAGCTTTCTTT
TRBV29-1,.,many,TRBJ2-1,CSMTTDNEQFF,TGCAGCATGACGACAGACAATGAGCAGTTCTTC
TRBV6-4,.,many,TRBJ2-1,CASSSLRSGVFEQFF,TGTGCCAGCAGTTCCCTTAGGAGCGGAGTTTTTGAGCAGTTCTTC
TRBV29-1,.,many,TRBJ1-1,CSVYRNTEAFF,TGCAGCGTGTACAGGAACACTGAAGCTTTCTTT